What follows are 26 T cell receptor beta chains derived from one specimen sequenced in a study of control samples from healthy donors and cancer patients. Sequencing was performed with immunoSEQ multiplex PCR; in TCRdb, only in-frame clones are kept and a portion is missing. The table for this sample gives fewer than 250,000 clones. The sequencing sample was made of blood. These receptors were obtained from a woman aged 25 to 39 in good health.

J is TRBJ1-5 and V is TRBV29-1, with 9 positions matching TRBD1. The junction had 10 bases not matched to a gene; V was cut back by 6 bases and J by 7 bases. There are 14 residues in the CDR3. The V gene's germline CDR1 is SQVTM and CDR2 ANQGSEA. CDR3 DNA sequence: TGCAGCGTCGTCTCCGGGACAGGGTTGCAGCCCCAGCATTTT. Its translation is CSVVSGTGLQPQHF.

The rearrangement joins TRBV28 to TRBJ1-5, with D tentatively TRBD1 (5 bases). Germline loops: CDR1 MDHEN, CDR2 SYDVKM. V lost 2 bases and J 7 bases, leaving 12 bases between the germline ends. There are 14 residues in the CDR3. In nucleotides, the CDR3 is TGTGCCAGCAGTTTAGGGCAGGGAGACCAGCCCCAGCATTTT. This gives the protein CASSLGQGDQPQHF.

The chain links TRBV6-5 to TRBJ2-1; D is possibly TRBD2 (5 bases). This CDR3 is built from 15 residues. V was trimmed by 0 bases and J by 8 bases, leaving 14 bases between them. From germline, CDR1 is MNHEY and CDR2 SVGAGI. CDR3 amino acids: CASSYSDASLYEQFF. CDR3 in DNA: TGTGCCAGCAGTTACTCGGATGCTAGCCTTTATGAGCAGTTCTTC.

The chain recombines TRBV6-2 or TRBV6-3 with TRBJ2-5; weak D call: TRBD2 (6 bases). Per germline, CDR1 MNHEY and CDR2 SVGEGT. Trimming took off 5 bases at V and 5 bases at J, with 15 bases between the two ends. CDR3 length: 14 amino acids. The CDR3 loop reads CASSKTGRRETQYF. The CDR3 region has the DNA TGTGCCAGCAGTAAAACGGGGAGGCGGGAGACCCAGTACTTC.

This sequence joins TRBV7-2 and TRBJ2-7, with D possibly TRBD1 on 5 matching bases. The CDR3 has 13 amino acids. The V and J ends lost 2 bases and 4 bases respectively, with 9 bases between them. The V gene's germline CDR1 is SGHTA and CDR2 FQGNSA. The CDR3 is CASSLRQPYEQYF. In nucleotides, the CDR3 is TGTGCCAGCAGCTTACGACAGCCGTACGAGCAGTACTTC.

The chain links TRBV24-1 to TRBJ2-5, with 10 bases that match TRBD2. The J segment lost 5 bases and the V segment lost 2 bases, leaving 7 bases of the junction unmatched. Germline CDR1 is KGHDR and CDR2 is SFDVKD. This CDR3 spans 16 amino acids. The CDR3 nucleotides read TGTGCCACCAGTGATTCGCGACTAGCGGGTATGGAGACCCAGTACTTC. This gives the protein CATSDSRLAGMETQYF.

V usage is TRBV5-6 and J usage is TRBJ2-7; no clear D gene. This CDR3 has 13 amino acids. V dropped 0 bases and J dropped 2 bases, with 6 bases sitting between them. Per germline, CDR1 SGHDT and CDR2 YYEEEE. The CDR3 DNA follows: TGTGCCAGCAGCTTGGTCTCTACCTACGAGCAGTACTTC. Protein sequence: CASSLVSTYEQYF.

The gene calls are TRBV30 and TRBJ1-2, with D hard to call. Trimming removed 0 bases at V and 2 bases at J, with 10 bases between. This CDR3 has 14 amino acids. Per the germline V gene, CDR1 is GTSNPN and CDR2 is SVGIG (reference sequence). The CDR3, as DNA: TGTGCCTGGAGTGTACTTGGAGGGAACTATGGCTACACCTTC. Protein: CAWSVLGGNYGYTF.

The chain employs TRBV7-8 and TRBJ2-3; a possible D gene is TRBD2 (5 bases). From germline, CDR1 is SGHVS and CDR2 FQNEAQ. CDR3 length: 14 amino acids. V was clipped by 6 bases and J by 6 bases, with 16 bases between them. CDR3 nucleotides: TGTGCCAGCAGAGGACTGCGCCTACGCGATACGCAGTATTTT. The encoded protein is CASRGLRLRDTQYF.

J is TRBJ1-5 and V is TRBV19; D gene ambiguous. Germline lookup yields CDR1 LNHDA and CDR2 SQIVND (reference sequence). The CDR3 has 16 residues. The germline V and J ends were trimmed by 6 bases and 0 bases, with 15 bases remaining between them. The CDR3 nucleotides are TGTGCCAGTAGCCCCAGTGGCCTTTATAGCAATCAGCCCCAGCATTTT. Translated: CASSPSGLYSNQPQHF.

This chain joins TRBV28 and TRBJ1-1; TRBD1 agrees at 9 bases. J lost 2 bases, V lost 6 bases, and 7 bases had no gene match. The CDR3 loop spans 15 amino acids. Germline V gives CDR1 MDHEN, CDR2 SYDVKM. The CDR3 nucleotides are TGTGCCAGCAGCCCGGGGGACAGGGAAAACACTGAAGCTTTCTTT. Its translation: CASSPGDRENTEAFF.

V usage is TRBV5-1 and J usage is TRBJ2-3; possible D gene TRBD1, 6 bases. V was trimmed by 1 base and J by 4 bases, leaving 10 bases between them. Germline loops: CDR1 SGHRS, CDR2 YFSETQ. CDR3 size: 14 residues. The chain's CDR3 is CASSLLEGADTQYF. The CDR3 region has the DNA TGCGCCAGCAGCTTGCTAGAGGGGGCAGATACGCAGTATTTT.

This CDR3 reads CASSQVTQIAFF. The CDR3 bases are TGTGCCAGCAGCCAAGTTACGCAGATAGCTTTCTTT. This chain links TRBV3-1 (or the pseudogene TRBV3-2) with TRBJ1-1, with no clear D. The V end was cut by 1 base, the J end by 10 bases, with 10 bases between. There are 12 residues in the CDR3. In germline, CDR1 is LGHDT, CDR2 YNNKEL (reference sequence).

The chain carries TRBV6-2 or TRBV6-3 and TRBJ2-7; D gene uncertain. CDR1 MNHEY and CDR2 SVGEGT come from the germline V gene. The V end lost 5 bases, the J end lost 2 bases, and 7 bases lay between the germline ends. This CDR3 spans 12 amino acids. The CDR3 sequence is CASSLTPYEQYF. The CDR3 nucleotides are TGTGCCAGCAGTCTTACCCCCTACGAGCAGTACTTC.

The CDR3 coding sequence is TGTGCCAGCAGTTTAAATGTCAATCAGCCCCAGCATTTT. This codes for CASSLNVNQPQHF. The chain combines TRBV12-3 or TRBV12-4 with TRBJ1-5, with no clear D. V gave up 2 bases and J gave up 3 bases, with 5 bases separating them. The CDR3 is 13 residues long.

The chain couples TRBV12-3 or TRBV12-4 to TRBJ1-4; D unresolved. V was pared by 7 bases and J by 10 bases, with 10 bases between. This CDR3 spans 11 amino acids. The CDR3 coding sequence is TGTGCCAGCACCCTATGGGGAAAACTGTTTTTT. Protein: CASTLWGKLFF.

The chain links TRBV18 to TRBJ1-2; D is ambiguous. Germline assignment: CDR1 KGHSH and CDR2 LQKENI. This CDR3 has 16 amino acids. V was shortened by 0 bases and J by 0 bases, with 11 bases between the two germline ends. The DNA of the CDR3 is TGTGCCAGCTCACCACCAGGGAGGGTTGCTAACTATGGCTACACCTTC. Residues: CASSPPGRVANYGYTF.

The chain links TRBV5-1 to TRBJ1-2; 7 bases match TRBD1. Germline V CDR1 and CDR2: SGHRS, YFSETQ. The CDR3 spans 14 residues. The J segment lost 4 bases and the V segment lost 3 bases, leaving 6 bases of the junction unmatched. The CDR3 DNA sequence: TGCGCCAGCAGCTCTTACAGGGGCCTCTATGGCTACACCTTC. This sequence encodes CASSSYRGLYGYTF.

This CDR3 is CASSFPRAGNTIYF. Written as DNA, the CDR3 is TGTGCCAGCAGCTTTCCCAGGGCTGGAAACACCATATATTTT. This chain connects TRBV11-2 to TRBJ1-3, with D possibly TRBD1 on 5 matching bases. CDR1 is SGHAT and CDR2 is FQNNGV in the germline V gene. The CDR3 has 14 amino acids. Between the trimmed V and J ends, which lost 3 bases and 2 bases, there was a span of 8 bases.

The J gene is TRBJ2-3, the V gene TRBV12-3 or TRBV12-4; 7 bases align to TRBD2. J lost 2 bases, V lost 8 bases, and 4 bases had no gene match. The CDR3 is 13 residues long. The CDR3 sequence: CASRRGVTDTQYF. In DNA, the CDR3 is TGTGCCAGCCGCCGGGGGGTCACAGATACGCAGTATTTT.

The gene calls are TRBV6-1 and TRBJ1-2, with D unclear. Germline V gives CDR1 MNHNS, CDR2 SASEGT. The CDR3 is made up of 11 amino acids. Trimming took 10 bases from V and 5 from J, leaving 11 bases between them. The CDR3 region has the DNA TGTGCCACCGAAACGGGGTATGGCTACACCTTC. Amino acids: CATETGYGYTF.

The CDR3 DNA is TGTGCCAGCAGCTTAGCGGAGGGCGGTGAAGCTTTCTTT. Translation: CASSLAEGGEAFF. The rearrangement joins TRBV7-9 to TRBJ1-1; D uncertain. Germline V CDR1 and CDR2: SEHNR, FQNEAQ (reference sequence). Trimming stripped 0 bases from V and 7 bases from J, with 9 bases between. The CDR3 runs to 13 residues.

This rearrangement joins TRBV10-2 to TRBJ2-7; TRBD1 matches 8 bases. The ends lost 3 bases at V and 6 bases at J; junction bases unmatched: 10. Germline V gene data show CDR1 as WSHSY and CDR2 as SAAADI. The CDR3 runs to 15 residues. The CDR3 bases are TGCGCCAGCAGTGAACACGGGACAGGCTTCGGCGAGCAGTACTTC. Protein: CASSEHGTGFGEQYF.

Worth noting for this clone: The sample has other DNA sequences that encode this CDR3 too. The V call is TRBV12-3 or TRBV12-4, the J call TRBJ1-1; unclear D gene. The V and J ends lost 3 bases and 1 base respectively, with 6 bases between them. The CDR3 extends over 13 amino acids. The CDR3 loop reads CASSLGWNTEAFF. For the CDR3, the DNA is TGTGCCAGCAGTTTGGGATGGAACACTGAAGCTTTCTTT.

Notes on this clone: The junction departs from germline at one end; a sequencing error may be responsible. The chain combines TRBV10-3 with TRBJ1-2, with D maybe TRBD1 (6 bases). CDR3 size: 14 residues. Germline V CDR1 and CDR2: ENHRY, SYGVKD. Written as DNA, the CDR3 is TGTGCCATCAGCGAGTCAGGGGAAGGTTATGGCTACACCTTC. Translated, it gives CAISESGEGYGYTF.

The genes are TRBV9 and TRBJ1-1; the D gene is possibly TRBD1 (5 bases). V gave up 0 bases and J gave up 2 bases, with 11 bases separating them. The CDR3 covers 15 residues. CDR1 and CDR2 from the germline V gene are SGDLS and YYNGEE. CDR3 sequence reads: CASSVVGRANTEAFF. CDR3 in DNA: TGTGCCAGCAGCGTAGTTGGCAGGGCCAACACTGAAGCTTTCTTT.